These 4 T cell receptor beta chains originate from one sample sequenced in a study of PD-1 blockade in classical Hodgkin lymphoma. Assay used: immunoSEQ multiplex PCR; TCRdb lists only in-frame clones, some missing. This table holds roughly 11,000 clones, approximately 84% found once. After autologous stem cell transplantation all patients relapsed, and prior brentuximab vedotin exposure differed between cohorts. Sequencing used peripheral blood mononuclear cells (PBMCs), obtained before the second cycle of nivolumab. The origin of the receptors is a human donor with classical Hodgkin lymphoma.

This clone has just one count. The chain links TRBV23-1 to TRBJ1-5; D gene uncertain. TRBV23-1 belongs to the ORF category, with a function that is uncertain. V lost 0 bases and J lost 6, with 18 bases in between. The CDR3 loop spans 17 amino acids. Here the CDR3 reads CASSQSWRLCCRQPQHF. The DNA for the CDR3 is TGCGCCAGCAGTCAATCATGGCGACTTTGCTGTCGTCAGCCCCAGCATTTT.

J is TRBJ1-4 and V is TRBV7-9, with D tentatively TRBD1 (6 bases). The CDR3 is 15 residues long. The V end was cut by 4 bases, the J end by 8 bases, with 17 bases between. Germline loops: CDR1 SEHNR, CDR2 FQNEAQ (reference sequence). The CDR3 DNA reads TGTGCCAGCAGCTCCACTCCTACAGGGAAAGAAAAACTGTTTTTT. Its protein product is CASSSTPTGKEKLFF.

The V call is TRBV7-2, the J call TRBJ2-7, with TRBD2 identical over 10 bases. Germline trimming cut 5 bases from V and 1 base from J; bases unmatched to any gene: 5. The CDR3 sequence is 15 residues long. The germline CDR1 and CDR2 sequences are SGHTA and FQGNSA. CDR3 in DNA: TGTGCCAGCAGCCCGAGCGGGGGGGCGTCCTACGAGCAGTACTTC. Translated, it gives CASSPSGGASYEQYF.

V and J are TRBV7-2 and TRBJ1-2; D is possibly TRBD1 (6 bases). The V gene lost 6 bases and the J gene lost 4 bases, with 15 bases spanning the gap. The CDR3 is 14 residues long. The germline gives CDR1 SGHTA, CDR2 FQGNSA. CDR3 nucleotides: TGTGCCAGCAGTACCAGGGGCTCGGTCTATGGCTACACCTTC. Amino acids: CASSTRGSVYGYTF.